This entry features one T cell receptor beta chain sequence. This entry comes from a study of OX40 agonist ivuxolimab in advanced cancers. Study-wide background: The patients received ivuxolimab by intravenous route every 2 weeks at 0.01 to 10 mg/kg.

The data were produced by immunoSEQ multiplex PCR, yet TCRdb's version contains in-frame clones alone and is incomplete. Here the sample spans roughly 35,000 clones, 81% being singletons. The germline V gene has CDR1 SGHTA and CDR2 FQGNSA. The V gene lost 3 bases and the J gene lost 0 bases, with 9 bases spanning the gap. CDR3 length: 14 amino acids. This receptor was identified in an adult with an advanced solid tumor such as melanoma, head and neck, liver or kidney cancer. The sample consisted of CD4+ or CD8+ T cells sorted from blood, taken in a trial of the OX40 agonist ivuxolimab. V usage is TRBV7-2 and J usage is TRBJ2-7; D may be TRBD1 or TRBD2 (6 bases each). CDR3 DNA sequence: TGTGCCAGCAGCTTCGGGGGCTACTCCTACGAGCAGTACTTC. It codes for CASSFGGYSYEQYF.